This TCR beta chain was sequenced during a study of cytomegalovirus exposure and HLA in healthy donors. Study-wide findings and caveats: There were some public TCRs occurring in many donors, but most TCR sequences were rare.

As regards this clone: What it binds is unknown.

PCR was performed using 60 Vbeta and 13 Jbeta primers. In the study's own analysis: The authors later counted 70 million to 80 million unique TCR beta chains, 9.5 million to 11 million of them shared. Here immunoSEQ multiplex PCR was the method, and the copy in TCRdb shows in-frame clones only, minus some. Clonal size and the V and J genes are those of that table, whereas D and trimming came from the DNA. The table includes about 120,000 clones, about four fifths detected once. Sequencing was carried out using PBMCs. The TCR originated in a woman in her 40s in good health and CMV-seronegative.

CDR3 region: CASSDCNSAKNIQYF. The CDR3 DNA reads as TGTGCCAGCAGTGACTGCAACAGCGCCAAAAACATTCAGTACTTC. J is TRBJ2-4 and V is TRBV6-4; D gene uncertain. In germline, CDR1 is MRHNA, CDR2 SNTAGT. The CDR3 loop spans 15 amino acids. Trimming stripped 1 base from V and 1 base from J, with 8 bases between.